The source of this TCR beta chain is a study of breast tumors, draining lymph nodes, adjacent tissues. With regard to this clonotype: Its antigen remains unidentified. A much bigger clone sits one base away, suggesting this may be a read error.

Findings of the study overall: Luminal-like breast cancer showed significantly higher tumor–nontumor repertoire similarity than basal-like. Tumors had less TCR diversity than lymph nodes, more than nontumor tissue.

The lymph nodes were axillary draining lymph nodes from breast cancer patients. V was shortened by 4 bases and J by 5 bases, with 15 bases between the two germline ends. CDR1 is LGHDT and CDR2 is YNNKEL in the germline V gene (reference sequence). There are 14 residues in the CDR3. TCRdb re-analysed the multiplex PCR reads in MiXCR, keeping a single row per CDR3 protein. The table lists approximately 120,000 distinct CDR3 sequences, over 20% of them singletons. The sample consisted of axillary lymph node tissue. V is TRBV3-1 and J is TRBJ2-7; perhaps TRBD1 as D (5 bases). The receptor was derived from a female donor with breast cancer. Some clones in this sample may be carry-over from other donors' samples. For the CDR3, the DNA is TGTGCCAGCAGCCCAGACGCCAGGGCTCACGAGCAGTACTTC. Translating gives CASSPDARAHEQYF.